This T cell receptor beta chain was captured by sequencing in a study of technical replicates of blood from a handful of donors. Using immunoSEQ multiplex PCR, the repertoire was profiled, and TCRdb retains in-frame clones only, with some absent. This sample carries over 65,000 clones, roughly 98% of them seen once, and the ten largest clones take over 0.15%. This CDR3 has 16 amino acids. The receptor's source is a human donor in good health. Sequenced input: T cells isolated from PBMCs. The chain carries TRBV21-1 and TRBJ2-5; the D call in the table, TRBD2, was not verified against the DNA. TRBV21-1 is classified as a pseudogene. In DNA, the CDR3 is TGTGCCAGCAGCAAAGAGAAAGGCACGGCGGGAGAGACCCAGTACTTC. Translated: CASSKEKGTAGETQYF.